This T cell receptor beta chain was observed in a study of T cell changes during pregnancy in multiple sclerosis. Clones were read by immunoSEQ multiplex PCR, and TCRdb kept only the in-frame ones, dropping some. Here the sample spans 40,000 to 45,000 clones, about 85% being singletons. The CDR3 runs 16 residues. CDR1 and CDR2 from the germline V gene are MGHDK and SYGVNS. V lost 5 bases to trimming and J lost 1 base; unmatched junction nucleotides: 8. The TCR sequence derives from a female donor with multiple sclerosis, enrolled in a pregnancy study. The chain joins TRBV25-1 to TRBJ2-1; 7 nucleotides line up with TRBD2. The sequences come from CD4+ T cells from peripheral blood mononuclear cells, collected after pregnancy. CDR3 sequence reads: CASSRGGGGSYNEQFF. The DNA for the CDR3 is TGTGCCAGCAGTAGGGGAGGCGGGGGTTCCTACAATGAGCAGTTCTTC.